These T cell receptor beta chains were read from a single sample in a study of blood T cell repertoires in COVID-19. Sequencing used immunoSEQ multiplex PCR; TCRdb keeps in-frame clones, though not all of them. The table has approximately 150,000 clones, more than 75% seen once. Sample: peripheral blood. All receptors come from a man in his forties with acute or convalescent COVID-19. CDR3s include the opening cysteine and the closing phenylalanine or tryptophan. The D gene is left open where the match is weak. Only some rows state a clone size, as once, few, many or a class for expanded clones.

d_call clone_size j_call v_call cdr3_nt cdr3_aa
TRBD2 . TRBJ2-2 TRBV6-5 TGTGCCAGCAGACTGAGCGGGGGAACCGGGGAGCTGTTTTTT CASRLSGGTGELFF
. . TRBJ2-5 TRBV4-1 TGCGCCAGCAGCCCGGACAGATCAAGCCAAGAGACCCAGTACTTC CASSPDRSSQETQYF
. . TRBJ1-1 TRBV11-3 TGTGCCAGCAGCTTAGGCCCGGGTAGCCCTGAAGCTTTCTTT CASSLGPGSPEAFF
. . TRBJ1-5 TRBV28 TGTGCCAGCAGTGGTCGGAGGATGAGCAATCAGCCCCAGCATTTT CASSGRRMSNQPQHF
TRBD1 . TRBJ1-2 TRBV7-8 TGTGCCAGCAGCTTAGTCACAACTACAGGGGCATGGAACTATGGCTACACCTTC CASSLVTTTGAWNYGYTF
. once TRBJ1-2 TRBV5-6 TGTGCCAGCAGCTATTCAGGGAACTATGGCTACACCTTC CASSYSGNYGYTF
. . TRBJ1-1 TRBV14 TGTGCCAGCAGCCAAGTCCCCGAGATCCCTGAAGCTTTCTTT CASSQVPEIPEAFF
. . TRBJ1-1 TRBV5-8 TGTGCCAGCAGCTTGTTACGGGAAACTGAAGCTTTCTTT CASSLLRETEAFF
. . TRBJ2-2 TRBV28 TGTGCCAGCAGTTCGAGGAACACCGGGGAGCTGTTTTTT CASSSRNTGELFF
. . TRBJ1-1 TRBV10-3 TGTGCCATCAGTGAGTTCCAGGGGACCGCTGAAGCTTTCTTT CAISEFQGTAEAFF
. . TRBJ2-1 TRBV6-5 TGTGCCAGCAGGTCGAGTGGGCCCTACAATGAGCAGTTCTTC CASRSSGPYNEQFF
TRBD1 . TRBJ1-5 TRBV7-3 TGTGCCAGCAGCCCCGGCCAGGGGGCAAGGAGCAATCAGCCCCAGCATTTT CASSPGQGARSNQPQHF
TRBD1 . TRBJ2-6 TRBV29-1 TGCAGCGCCCGACAGGGGAGCTCTGGGGCCAACGTCCTGACTTTC CSARQGSSGANVLTF
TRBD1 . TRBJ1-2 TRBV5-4 TGTGCCAGCAGCAACAGACAGGGGAATATTCGTGGCTACACCTTC CASSNRQGNIRGYTF
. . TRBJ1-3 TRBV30 TGTGCCTGGAGTGTAGGCGGGGGGGGCTCCTCTGGAAACACCATATATTTT CAWSVGGGGSSGNTIYF
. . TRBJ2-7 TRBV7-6 TGTGCCAGCAGCTTAGAACATGCTCCCCACCAGGAGCAGTACTTC CASSLEHAPHQEQYF
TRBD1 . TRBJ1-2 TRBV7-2 TGTGCCAGCACCTTGGACAGGTCCGACTATGGCTACACCTTC CASTLDRSDYGYTF
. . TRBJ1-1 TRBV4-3 TGCGCCAGCAGCCAAGAGACCCTTAGGGGCACTGAAGCTTTCTTT CASSQETLRGTEAFF
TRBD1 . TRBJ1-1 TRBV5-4 TGTGCCAGCAGCCCGGCAGGGGGGTCCACTGAAGCTTTCTTT CASSPAGGSTEAFF
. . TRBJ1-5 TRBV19 TGTGCCAGTACGGAAAACGAAGGGATTTGGGGCCAGCCCCAGCATTTT CASTENEGIWGQPQHF
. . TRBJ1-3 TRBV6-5 TGTGCCAGCAGTTACTCGAGGGCGGGTACTGGAAACACCATATATTTT CASSYSRAGTGNTIYF
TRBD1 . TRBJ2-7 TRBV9 TGTGCCAGCGGGAAGGGGACAGCAGATTACGAGCAGTACTTC CASGKGTADYEQYF
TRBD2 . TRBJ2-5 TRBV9 TGTGCCAGCAGCGTAGAGCTAGCGGGGGAAGAGACCCAGTACTTC CASSVELAGEETQYF
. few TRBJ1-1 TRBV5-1 TGCGCCAGCAGCGGCGGCAGAAAGAACACTGAAGCTTTCTTT CASSGGRKNTEAFF
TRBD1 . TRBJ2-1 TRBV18 TGTGCCAGCTCGTCCAAATCCGGGACAGGGGCAGGTGAGCAGTTCTTC CASSSKSGTGAGEQFF
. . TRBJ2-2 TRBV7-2 TGTGCCAGCAGCTTAAATCCAGCGGGGAACACCGGGGAGCTGTTTTTT CASSLNPAGNTGELFF
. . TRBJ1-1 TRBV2 TGTGCCAGCAGTAGTGCGGGGTTCGGCAGAGCAGCTTTCTTT CASSSAGFGRAAFF
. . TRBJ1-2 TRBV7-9 TGTGCCAGCAGCGGCGGGGCGGGCAACTATGGCTACACCTTC CASSGGAGNYGYTF
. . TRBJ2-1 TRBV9 TGTGCCAGCAGCGGCATGGACAGCTCCTACAATGAGCAGTTCTTC CASSGMDSSYNEQFF
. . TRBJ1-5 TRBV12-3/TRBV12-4 TGTGCCAGCAGTTCCGCTCGGGGGGCTAAGCATTTT CASSSARGAKHF
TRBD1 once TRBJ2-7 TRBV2 TGTGCCAGCAGTGAAAAAACAGGGGGCGCATACGAGCAGTACTTC CASSEKTGGAYEQYF
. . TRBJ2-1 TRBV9 TGTGCCAGCAGTAAACCGTCCCTAAATGAGCAGTTCTTC CASSKPSLNEQFF
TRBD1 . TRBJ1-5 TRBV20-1 TGCAGTGCTAGTCAGGTGGGACAGACGATTAATCAGCCCCAGCATTTT CSASQVGQTINQPQHF
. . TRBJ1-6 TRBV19 TGTGCCAGTAACCGTGAGGGTGGGGGCTGGAATTCACCCCTCCACTTT CASNREGGGWNSPLHF
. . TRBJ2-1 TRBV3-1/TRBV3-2 TGTGCCAGCAGCCAAGGGCTAGCGCGGAATGAGCAGTTCTTC CASSQGLARNEQFF
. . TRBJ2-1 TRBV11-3 TGTGCCAGCAGCCCTCGTGGCGGAAGCTCCTACAATGAGCAGTTCTTC CASSPRGGSSYNEQFF
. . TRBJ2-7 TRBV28 TGTGCCAGCAGTTATCGGTACGAGCAGTACTTC CASSYRYEQYF
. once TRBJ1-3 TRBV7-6 TGTGCCAGCAGCTTCAAGGGGGGGGACACCATATATTTT CASSFKGGDTIYF
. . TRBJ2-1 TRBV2 TGTGCCAGCAGTGAAAGGGGGACTACGATAAATGAGCAGTTCTTC CASSERGTTINEQFF
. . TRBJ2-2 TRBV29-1 TGCAGCGTTGATGGGAGCATCGGAAACACCGGGGAGCTGTTTTTT CSVDGSIGNTGELFF